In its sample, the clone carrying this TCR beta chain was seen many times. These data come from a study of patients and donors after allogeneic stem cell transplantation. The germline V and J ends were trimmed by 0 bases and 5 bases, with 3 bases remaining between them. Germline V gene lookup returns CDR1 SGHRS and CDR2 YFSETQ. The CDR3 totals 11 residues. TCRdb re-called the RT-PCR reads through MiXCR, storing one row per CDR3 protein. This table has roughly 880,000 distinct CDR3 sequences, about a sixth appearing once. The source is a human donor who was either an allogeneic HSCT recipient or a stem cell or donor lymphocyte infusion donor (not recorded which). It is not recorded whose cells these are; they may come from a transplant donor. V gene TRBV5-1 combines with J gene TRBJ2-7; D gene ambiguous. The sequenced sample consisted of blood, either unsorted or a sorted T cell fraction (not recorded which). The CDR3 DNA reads TGCGCCAGCAGCTTGGAGGACGAGCAGTACTTC. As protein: CASSLEDEQYF.